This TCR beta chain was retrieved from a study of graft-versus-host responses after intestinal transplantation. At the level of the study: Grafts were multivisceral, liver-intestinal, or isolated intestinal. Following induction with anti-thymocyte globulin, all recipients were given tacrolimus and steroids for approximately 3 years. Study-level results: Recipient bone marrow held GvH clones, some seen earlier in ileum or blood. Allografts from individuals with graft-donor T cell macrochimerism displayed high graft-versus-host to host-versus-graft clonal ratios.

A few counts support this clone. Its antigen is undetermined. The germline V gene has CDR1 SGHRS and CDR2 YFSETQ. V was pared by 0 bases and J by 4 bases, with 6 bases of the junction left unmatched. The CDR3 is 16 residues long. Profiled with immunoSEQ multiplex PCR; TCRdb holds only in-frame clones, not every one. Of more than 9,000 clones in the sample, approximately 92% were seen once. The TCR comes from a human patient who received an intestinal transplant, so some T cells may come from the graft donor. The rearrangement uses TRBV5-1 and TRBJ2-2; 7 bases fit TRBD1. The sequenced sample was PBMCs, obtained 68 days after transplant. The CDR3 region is CASSLGGGRGTGELFF. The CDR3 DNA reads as TGCGCCAGCAGCTTGGGAGGGGGCCGCGGCACCGGGGAGCTGTTTTTT.